The 20 T cell receptor beta chains reported below all come from one sample, sequenced in a study of cytomegalovirus exposure and HLA in healthy donors. The PCR had 60 Vbeta and 13 Jbeta primers. Produced via immunoSEQ multiplex PCR; TCRdb's table is partial and in-frame only. Its table records under 90,000 clones. The source material was PBMCs. The receptor source for this set is a female donor in good health and CMV-seropositive.

CDR3 DNA sequence: TGTGCCAGCAGCTTGGCGGGAGAGGTAATGAGGGATCCCTACGAGCAGTACTTC. Translation: CASSLAGEVMRDPYEQYF. The chain recombines TRBV13 with TRBJ2-7; the match to TRBD2 covers 7 bases. The CDR3 has 18 amino acids. Germline V gene sequence: CDR1 PRHDT, CDR2 FYEKMQ (reference sequence). After removal of 3 bases from V and 2 bases from J, the junction contained 16 bases not matched to a gene.

Remarks on this clone: The same CDR3 also results from other DNA sequences found in this sample. The DNA for the CDR3 is TGTGCCAGCAGCCCCCGGACTGGCTACGAGCAGTACTTC. Protein sequence: CASSPRTGYEQYF. J is TRBJ2-7 and V is TRBV9; D may be TRBD2 (5 bases). The CDR3 has 13 residues. V shed 4 bases and J shed 3 bases, with 11 bases lying between them. The germline V gene encodes CDR1 SGDLS and CDR2 YYNGEE. The variable domain in full, with the rest retrieved from reference TRBV9 and TRBJ2-7, is DSGVTQTPKHLITATGQRVTLRCSPRSGDLSVYWYQQSLDQGLQFLIQYYNGEERAKGNILERFSAQQFPDLHSELNLSSLELGDSALYFCASSPRTGYEQYFGPGTRLTVT.

The chain couples TRBV5-1 to TRBJ2-5, with a possible D match to TRBD2 (5 bases). Germline loops: CDR1 SGHRS, CDR2 YFSETQ. The CDR3 loop spans 14 amino acids. V lost 0 bases to trimming and J lost 2 bases, with 8 bases between them. CDR3 sequence (DNA): TGCGCCAGCAGCTTGGTTCCGGGACAAGAGACCCAGTACTTC. The encoded protein is CASSLVPGQETQYF.

V and J are TRBV5-1 and TRBJ2-3; 12 positions match TRBD2. Germline CDR1 SGHRS, CDR2 YFSETQ. CDR3 size: 18 residues. Trimming cost V 0 bases and J 2 bases; bases outside gene matches: 7. DNA for the CDR3: TGCGCCAGCAGCTTGGGCCGGGCTAGCGGGAGGGTCACAGATACGCAGTATTTT. It codes for CASSLGRASGRVTDTQYF.

The V gene is TRBV7-8, the J gene TRBJ1-2, with TRBD1 matching 8 bases. Looked up from germline, CDR1 is SGHVS and CDR2 is FQNEAQ. With 3 bases clipped from V and 4 bases from J, the junction kept 1 base outside the gene matches. The CDR3 sequence is 13 residues long. The CDR3 loop reads CASSLDRVYGYTF. The DNA for the CDR3 is TGTGCCAGCAGCTTGGACAGGGTCTATGGCTACACCTTC.

The V call is TRBV4-1, the J call TRBJ1-2; TRBD1 might be the D (5 bases). The V gene's germline CDR1 is MGHRA and CDR2 YSYEKL. The CDR3 length is 12 residues. With 1 base removed from V and 8 bases from J, the gap between germline ends came to 8 bases. CDR3 sequence (DNA): TGCGCCAGCAGCCAAGGGGGGAGGGGCTACACCTTC. Its protein product is CASSQGGRGYTF.

The chain recombines TRBV28 with TRBJ1-4, with TRBD1 matching 8 bases. Per germline, CDR1 MDHEN and CDR2 SYDVKM. The trim removed 1 base at V and 7 bases at J, leaving 8 bases unmatched. The CDR3 has 16 amino acids. As DNA, the CDR3 is TGTGCCAGCAGTTTATCAGTGGCAGGGGGCCGTGAAAAACTGTTTTTT. The encoded protein is CASSLSVAGGREKLFF.

The chain uses TRBV5-1 and TRBJ2-5; the D gene is possibly TRBD1 (6 bases). Germline-derived CDR1 and CDR2 are SGHRS and YFSETQ. The CDR3 has 16 amino acids. V shed 4 bases and J shed 4 bases, with 20 bases lying between them. CDR3 region: CASSVTSSGQGETQYF. In DNA form, the CDR3 reads TGCGCCAGCAGCGTGACGTCTTCGGGACAAGGAGAGACCCAGTACTTC. Filled out from reference TRBV5-1 and TRBJ2-5, the complete variable domain reads KAGVTQTPRYLIKTRGQQVTLSCSPISGHRSVSWYQQTPGQGLQFLFEYFSETQRNKGNFPGRFSGRQFSNSRSEMNVSTLELGDSALYLCASSVTSSGQGETQYFGPGTRLLVL.

The gene calls are TRBV29-1 and TRBJ1-1; D unresolved. This CDR3 is built from 15 residues. Germline loops: CDR1 SQVTM, CDR2 ANQGSEA. Trimming shortened V by 4 bases and J by 5 bases, and 20 bases separated the two germline ends. The CDR3 reads CSVGLLGHSWTEAFF. The CDR3 DNA is TGCAGCGTTGGTTTGCTGGGCCACTCGTGGACTGAAGCTTTCTTT.

This chain links TRBV6-5 with TRBJ2-1; the D is unclear. Between the trimmed V and J ends, which lost 2 bases and 0 bases, there was a span of 8 bases. In germline, CDR1 is MNHEY, CDR2 SVGAGI. CDR3 length: 15 residues. CDR3 sequence: CASSYVRSSYNEQFF. The CDR3 DNA follows: TGTGCCAGCAGTTACGTGAGGAGCTCCTACAATGAGCAGTTCTTC.

This chain joins TRBV28 and TRBJ1-1; D may be TRBD1 (6 bases). This CDR3 has 17 amino acids. With 6 bases removed from V and 4 bases from J, the gap between germline ends came to 24 bases. The germline CDR1 and CDR2 sequences are MDHEN and SYDVKM. The CDR3 reads CASRIRYRGSDGTEAFF. In DNA form, the CDR3 reads TGTGCCAGCAGAATTAGGTATAGGGGGAGCGACGGCACTGAAGCTTTCTTT.

This CDR3 reads CASRPSSSSGREDEQFF. DNA for the CDR3: TGCGCCAGCAGACCATCCTCCTCCAGCGGGAGAGAAGATGAGCAGTTCTTC. This chain joins TRBV5-1 and TRBJ2-1; 8 bases align to TRBD2. The CDR3 loop spans 17 amino acids. With 5 bases clipped from V and 8 bases from J, the junction kept 18 bases outside the gene matches. CDR1 and CDR2 (germline): SGHRS, YFSETQ.

The rearrangement uses TRBV29-1 and TRBJ2-5, with 9 positions matching TRBD1. Germline loops: CDR1 SQVTM, CDR2 ANQGSEA. The ends lost 7 bases at V and 5 bases at J; junction bases unmatched: 11. The CDR3 loop spans 14 amino acids. The CDR3 sequence is CSGSRDRERETQYF. The CDR3 nucleotides read TGCAGCGGAAGCCGGGACAGGGAACGGGAGACCCAGTACTTC.

CDR3 coding DNA: TGCGCCAGCAGCCAAGAGGGACTAGCGGGGGACACAGATACGCAGTATTTT. Translated, it gives CASSQEGLAGDTDTQYF. This chain uses TRBV4-1 with TRBJ2-3, with 14 bases matching TRBD2. After removal of 0 bases from V and 2 bases from J, the junction contained 1 base not matched to a gene. The germline gives CDR1 MGHRA, CDR2 YSYEKL. This CDR3 comprises 17 residues.

This sequence joins TRBV29-1 and TRBJ1-1, with a weak D call TRBD1 (6 bases). CDR3 size: 14 residues. Trimming cost V 1 base and J 0 bases, with 9 bases left between them. Looked up from germline, CDR1 is SQVTM and CDR2 is ANQGSEA. CDR3 in amino acids: CSVEAGHLNTEAFF. CDR3 coding DNA: TGCAGCGTTGAAGCGGGACATTTGAACACTGAAGCTTTCTTT.

The chain combines TRBV27 with TRBJ2-7; D uncertain. The CDR3 length is 13 residues. V lost 3 bases and J 1 base, leaving 7 bases between the germline ends. Germline V lookup: CDR1 MNHEY, CDR2 SMNVEV (reference sequence). In DNA form, the CDR3 reads TGTGCCAGCAGTTTCTACAGATCCTACGAGCAGTACTTC. It codes for CASSFYRSYEQYF.

The chain couples TRBV25-1 to TRBJ2-6, with a weak D call TRBD1 (6 bases). V lost 5 bases, J lost 2 bases, and 10 bases lay in between. The V gene's germline CDR1 is MGHDK and CDR2 SYGVNS. This CDR3 comprises 15 residues. The CDR3 region has the DNA TGTGCCAGCAGTACCCCAGGGGCTGGGGCCAACGTCCTGACTTTC. As protein: CASSTPGAGANVLTF.

This sequence joins TRBV6-1 and TRBJ1-2; 10 bases line up with TRBD1. Germline V gene sequence: CDR1 MNHNS, CDR2 SASEGT. V trimming: 7 bases; J trimming: 7 bases; junction bases outside the gene matches: 12. This CDR3 region has 15 residues. CDR3 region: CASTSSGTGAAGYTF. The CDR3 DNA reads as TGTGCCAGCACCTCATCCGGGACAGGGGCAGCTGGCTACACCTTC.

The genes are TRBV7-2 and TRBJ1-2; 7 nucleotides match TRBD1. V lost 5 bases and J lost 5; bases outside the gene matches: 8. The CDR3 consists of 14 residues. Germline CDR1 SGHTA, CDR2 FQGNSA. The CDR3 region has the DNA TGTGCCAGCAGCGATAGATTGACAGGGTATGGCTACACCTTC. It specifies CASSDRLTGYGYTF.

The rearrangement uses TRBV25-1 and TRBJ2-3; D gene uncertain. The V end was cut by 5 bases, the J end by 1 base, with 19 bases between. The CDR3 loop spans 17 amino acids. The germline gives CDR1 MGHDK, CDR2 SYGVNS. The CDR3 loop is CASSPSDLDSGTDTQYF. In nucleotides, the CDR3 is TGTGCCAGCAGTCCGAGCGATTTGGATAGTGGCACAGATACGCAGTATTTT.